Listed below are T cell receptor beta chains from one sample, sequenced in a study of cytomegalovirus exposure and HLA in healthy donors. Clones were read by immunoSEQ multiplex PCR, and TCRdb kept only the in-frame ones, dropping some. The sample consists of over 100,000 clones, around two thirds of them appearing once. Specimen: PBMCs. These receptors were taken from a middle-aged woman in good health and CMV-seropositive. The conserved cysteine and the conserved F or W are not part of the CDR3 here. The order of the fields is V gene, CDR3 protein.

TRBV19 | ASSPADSSSYNEQF
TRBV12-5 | ASGLTGGGSGNTIY
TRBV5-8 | ASSFPGRVSPLH
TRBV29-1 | SVKSENQPQH
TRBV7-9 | ASSLGSGVSYNEQF
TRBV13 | ASSLGTGGLHPD
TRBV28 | AAGLAGERGQY
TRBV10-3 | AISGAREDYGYT
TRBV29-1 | SVEGGENYGYT
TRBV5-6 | ASSLSGGRSQPQH
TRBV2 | ASRGGQGGEQY
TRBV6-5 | ASSSGGAYEQF
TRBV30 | AWSFGVVNTGELF
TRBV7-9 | ASSLRRQQGQETQY
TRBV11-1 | ASSLGEGLYEQY
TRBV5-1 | ASSLGETSGTRETQY
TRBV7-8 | ASSLARQNTGELF
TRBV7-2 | ASSHEVAAYEQY
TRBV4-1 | ASSQDWQGTSGNTIY
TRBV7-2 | ASTPGGLSTDTQY
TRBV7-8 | ASSRTSGVTYEQY
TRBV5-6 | ASSFVGQGRRETQY
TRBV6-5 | ASSYTGATNEKLF
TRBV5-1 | ASSLAKTGGSTDTQY
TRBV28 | ASSLIVGRSEAF
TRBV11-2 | ASSLEFGARYEQY
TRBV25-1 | ASSEYGGIQQETQY
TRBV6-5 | ASSYAGQGVYGYT
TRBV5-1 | ASSPGTGKETQY
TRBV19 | ASSPGQGLSGRWDEQF
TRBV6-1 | ASSDHPQSGTQY
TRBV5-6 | ASSLVVSGATDTQY
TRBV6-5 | ASRKPGHSTDTQY
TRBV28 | ASSPRLREKLF
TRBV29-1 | SAGAGGGTGELF
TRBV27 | ASSIGLATDTQY
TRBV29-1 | SVEEDSYGYP
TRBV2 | ASSEQDRTEAF
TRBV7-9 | ASSLARSGGPGEKLF
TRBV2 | ASSDAGGPNYGYT
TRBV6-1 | ASRPQLNEQF
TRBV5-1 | ASSFPETGASYEQY
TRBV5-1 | ASSSGLNSYEQY
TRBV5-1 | ASSLLLADNEQF
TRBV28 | ASSFGGVKDYEQY
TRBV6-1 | ASTAWGRNSPLH
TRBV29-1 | SGLEGANYGYT